Many counts were recorded for the clone carrying this T cell receptor (beta chain). The source of the sample is a study of blood T cells in healthy people across ages. V lost 3 bases, J lost 0 bases, and 3 bases lay in between. There are 13 residues in the CDR3. The germline V gene has CDR1 KGHDR and CDR2 SFDVKD. Through a sample-barcoded 5' primer and a J-beta primer mix, a second PCR was run for 7 to 11 cycles. TCRdb processed the 5' RACE reads anew with MiXCR; each CDR3 protein has one entry. In the table there are hundreds of thousands of distinct CDR3 sequences, less than 35% of which are singletons.

Sequenced input: blood. The sequence was obtained from a woman aged 80 or over in good health. This rearrangement joins TRBV24-1 to TRBJ2-3, with no clear D. Here the CDR3 DNA reads TGTGCCACCAGTGATGCCAGCACAGATACGCAGTATTTT. Its translation is CATSDASTDTQYF.